The 29 T cell receptor beta chains below all came from one sample that was sequenced in a study of blood T cells in healthy people across ages. Combining a sample-barcoded 5' primer with a J-beta primer mix, a second PCR ran for about 7 to 12 cycles. One entry per CDR3 protein, called by TCRdb with MiXCR from the 5' RACE reads. This table holds approximately 1,000,000 distinct CDR3 sequences, around 45% found once. The sequenced sample consisted of blood. The receptors were gathered from a woman aged 55 to 70 in good health.

This chain joins TRBV9 and TRBJ2-3, with 11 bases matching TRBD1. After removal of 7 bases from V and 0 bases from J, the junction contained 10 bases not matched to a gene. The CDR3 is 17 residues long. Germline V gives CDR1 SGDLS, CDR2 YYNGEE. CDR3 sequence reads: CASGRTGGEGSTDTQYF. The CDR3 DNA reads as TGTGCCAGCGGTAGGACAGGGGGCGAGGGGAGCACAGATACGCAGTATTTT.

This clonotype has a handful of counts. The rearrangement uses TRBV12-3 or TRBV12-4 and TRBJ2-5; D not resolved. The end of the DNA is better explained by TRBJ2-7, so the J call may be wrong. The CDR3 contains 12 residues. As DNA, the CDR3 is TGTGCCAGCAGTTTAGCGACGAGCGAGCAGTACTTC. This codes for CASSLATSEQYF.

The table lists this clonotype with many counts. The chain recombines TRBV20-1 with TRBJ2-5; 10 bases align to TRBD2. The germline CDR1 and CDR2 sequences are DFQATT and SNEGSKA (reference sequence). The CDR3 length is 12 residues. CDR3 protein: CSARLAGETQYF. CDR3 sequence (DNA): TGCAGCGCAAGACTAGCGGGAGAGACCCAGTACTTC.

In the case of this clonotype: This may stem from a read error, because a much larger clone lies one nucleotide away. V and J are TRBV29-1 and TRBJ2-7; 7 bases align to TRBD1. This CDR3 has 16 residues. Germline lookup yields CDR1 SQVTM and CDR2 ANQGSEA. The junction had 19 bases not matched to a gene; V was cut back by 1 base and J by 10 bases. The CDR3 sequence is CSVEGLPTGFEEPQYF. The CDR3 nucleotides read TGCAGCGTTGAAGGCCTCCCGACAGGGTTTGAAGAGCCCCAGTACTTC.

The J gene is TRBJ1-1, the V gene TRBV25-1; 9 bases match TRBD1. Trimming at V came to 4 bases and at J to 3 bases, leaving 12 bases not matched to a gene. CDR1 and CDR2 (germline): MGHDK, SYGVNS. The length of the CDR3 is 17 residues. The DNA for the CDR3 is TGTGCCAGCAGTGCCTCCGGGACAGGGTATTTGGACACTGAAGCTTTCTTT. Protein sequence: CASSASGTGYLDTEAFF.

As concerns this clonotype: A much larger clonotype is one base distant, so this may be a read error. The J gene is TRBJ1-2, the V gene TRBV5-6, with a weak D call TRBD1 (6 bases). V was cut by 4 bases and J by 3 bases, with 10 bases left in between. The germline V gene encodes CDR1 SGHDT and CDR2 YYEEEE. The CDR3 length is 13 residues. CDR3 residues: CASSAGQHYGYTF. Here the CDR3 DNA reads TGTGCCAGCAGCGCTGGACAGCACTATGGCTACACCTTC. The variable domain in full, completed from reference TRBV5-6 and TRBJ1-2, reads DAGVTQSPTHLIKTRGQQVTLRCSPKSGHDTVSWYQQALGQGPQFIFQYYEEEERQRGNFPDRFSGHQFPNYSSELNVNALLLGDSALYLCASSAGQHYGYTFGSGTRLTVV.

The chain links TRBV11-2 to TRBJ2-7; D might be TRBD1 or TRBD2, each matching 6 bases. The CDR3 is 14 residues long. Trimming shortened V by 3 bases and J by 3 bases, and 12 bases separated the two germline ends. Germline loops: CDR1 SGHAT, CDR2 FQNNGV. CDR3 protein: CASSFAEGVYEQYF. The CDR3 DNA is TGTGCCAGCAGCTTCGCGGAGGGGGTCTACGAGCAGTACTTC.

This clonotype has more than one count but fewer than ten. The chain uses TRBV9 and TRBJ2-3; 7 bases match TRBD1. Germline trimming cut 3 bases from V and 1 base from J; bases unmatched to any gene: 5. From germline, CDR1 is SGDLS and CDR2 YYNGEE. CDR3 length: 15 residues. The CDR3: CASSGGTARTDTQYF. The CDR3 DNA sequence: TGTGCCAGCAGCGGAGGGACAGCCCGCACAGATACGCAGTATTTT.

CDR3 coding DNA: TGTGCCTGGAGTGCGGGGGCAGGGGGGGTGACCCAGTACTTC. Translated, it gives CAWSAGAGGVTQYF. The chain uses TRBV30 and TRBJ2-5; D may correspond to TRBD1 or TRBD2 (7 bases each). Germline V gene sequence: CDR1 GTSNPN, CDR2 SVGIG (reference sequence). This CDR3 contains 14 residues. Deletions cut 1 base from V and 7 bases from J, with 16 bases between.

The gene calls are TRBV30 and TRBJ2-7; 10 nucleotides agree with TRBD2. Germline CDR1 GTSNPN, CDR2 SVGIG (reference sequence). This CDR3 is built from 14 residues. The V and J ends lost 6 bases and 0 bases, in that order; junction bases with no gene match: 5. CDR3 bases: TGTGCCTGCTCACTAGCGGGAACCTCCTACGAGCAGTACTTC. Its translation is CACSLAGTSYEQYF. The full variable domain, in which reference TRBV30 and TRBJ2-7 provide the parts outside the CDR3, is SQTIHQWPATLVQPVGSPLSLECTVEGTSNPNLYWYRQAAGRGLQLLFYSVGIGQISSEVPQNLSASRPQDRQFILSSKKLLLSDSGFYLCACSLAGTSYEQYFGPGTRLTVT.

The chain links TRBV11-2 to TRBJ2-1, with a weak D call TRBD2 (6 bases). CDR3 length: 17 amino acids. CDR1 SGHAT and CDR2 FQNNGV come from the germline V gene. V was clipped by 5 bases and J by 6 bases, with 23 bases between them. In DNA, the CDR3 is TGTGCCAGCAGCCCCTTGACGTACGGGAGTAGGGGCAATGAGCAGTTCTTC. Protein: CASSPLTYGSRGNEQFF.

Here the CDR3 reads CASNWTRDTQYF. The CDR3 bases are TGCGCCAGCAACTGGACTAGGGATACGCAGTATTTT. The chain recombines TRBV5-1 with TRBJ2-3; 7 bases agree with TRBD2. The J segment lost 6 bases and the V segment lost 6 bases, leaving 4 bases of the junction unmatched. This CDR3 spans 12 amino acids. Germline CDR1 SGHRS, CDR2 YFSETQ.

This clonotype came up a few times. This chain links TRBV7-9 with TRBJ2-1; D not resolved. CDR3 length equals 13 residues. Germline V gene data show CDR1 as SEHNR and CDR2 as FQNEAQ (reference sequence). V was trimmed by 2 bases and J by 6 bases, leaving 8 bases between them. The CDR3 DNA is TGTGCCAGCAGCTTACACGGAGTCAATGAGCAGTTCTTC. This sequence encodes CASSLHGVNEQFF.

The V gene is TRBV5-5, the J gene TRBJ2-2, with 12 bases fitting TRBD2. The trim removed 4 bases at V and 1 base at J, leaving 5 bases unmatched. The CDR3 has 17 amino acids. CDR1 and CDR2 from the germline V gene are SGHKS and YYEKEE (reference sequence). The CDR3 DNA is TGTGCCAGCAGCACCATGACTAGCGGGAGGAACACCGGGGAGCTGTTTTTT. Protein product: CASSTMTSGRNTGELFF.

This clonotype was observed a few times. This chain uses TRBV5-1 with TRBJ2-5, with D perhaps TRBD1 (6 bases). This CDR3 is built from 16 residues. V lost 4 bases and J lost 5, with 21 bases in between. CDR1 is SGHRS, CDR2 YFSETQ, per germline. This CDR3 is CASSRQPGELGETQYF. CDR3 bases: TGCGCCAGCAGCAGGCAACCAGGGGAGCTGGGGGAGACCCAGTACTTC.

The V gene is TRBV6-1, the J gene TRBJ2-4; no reliable D call. Near its end, the DNA agrees better with TRBJ2-7, so the J call may be wrong. From germline, CDR1 is MNHNS and CDR2 SASEGT. The length of the CDR3 is 11 residues. The CDR3 here is CPDNRTYEQYF. CDR3 nucleotides: TGTCCCGACAACAGAACCTACGAGCAGTACTTC.

The gene calls are TRBV29-1 and TRBJ2-3, with D perhaps matching TRBD2 (6 bases). Trimming cost V 0 bases and J 0 bases, with 16 bases left between them. Germline CDR1 reads SQVTM; CDR2 reads ANQGSEA. This CDR3 has 17 residues. CDR3 DNA sequence: TGCAGCGTTGAAGATCCCGGGGGTAGCCTAAGCACAGATACGCAGTATTTT. Protein sequence: CSVEDPGGSLSTDTQYF.

The chain uses TRBV28 and TRBJ1-2; D remains unclear. V was cut by 2 bases and J by 5 bases, with 15 bases left in between. The CDR3 has 15 residues. The germline CDR1 and CDR2 sequences are MDHEN and SYDVKM. The CDR3 region is CASSLVGAPTYGYTF. As DNA, the CDR3 is TGTGCCAGCAGTTTAGTCGGCGCACCCACTTATGGCTACACCTTC.

This CDR3 reads CAISGDRGGGYTF. CDR3 in DNA: TGTGCCATCAGTGGGGACAGGGGAGGTGGCTACACCTTC. The V and J genes are TRBV10-3 and TRBJ1-2, with TRBD1 matching 10 bases. With V trimmed by 4 bases and J by 7 bases, 3 bases remained unmatched. This CDR3 has 13 residues. Germline V gives CDR1 ENHRY, CDR2 SYGVKD.

This clonotype came up a few times. V and J are TRBV30 and TRBJ2-1; TRBD2 matches at 10 bases. Trimming at V came to 0 bases and at J to 7 bases, leaving 6 bases not matched to a gene. Germline-derived CDR1 and CDR2 are GTSNPN and SVGIG (reference sequence). CDR3 length: 15 amino acids. CDR3 DNA: TGTGCCTGGAGTGTACGAGCGGGAGGGCGTAATGAGCAGTTCTTC. Amino acid sequence: CAWSVRAGGRNEQFF.

This clonotype was found a few times. This chain links TRBV7-6 with TRBJ2-3; 10 bases map to TRBD2. The junction had 11 bases not matched to a gene; V was cut back by 5 bases and J by 3 bases. This CDR3 has 17 residues. CDR1 and CDR2 from the germline V gene are SGHVS and FNYEAQ. The CDR3 DNA sequence: TGTGCCAGCAGCCTCGGAACTAGCGGGATAACGACAGATACGCAGTATTTT. Translated, it gives CASSLGTSGITTDTQYF. The variable domain in full, completed from reference TRBV7-6 and TRBJ2-3, reads GAGVSQSPRYKVTKRGQDVALRCDPISGHVSLYWYRQALGQGPEFLTYFNYEAQQDKSGLPNDRFSAERPEGSISTLTIQRTEQRDSAMYRCASSLGTSGITTDTQYFGPGTRLTVL.

CDR3 bases: TGTGCCAGCAGCCGTCAGGGCCCCTATAATTCACCCCTCCACTTT. It specifies CASSRQGPYNSPLHF. The V and J genes are TRBV7-9 and TRBJ1-6, with D maybe TRBD1 (5 bases). Trimming removed 5 bases from V and 2 bases from J, with 10 bases in between. This CDR3 has 15 residues. CDR1 and CDR2 from the germline V gene are SEHNR and FQNEAQ (reference sequence).

The J gene is TRBJ2-7, the V gene TRBV2; TRBD1 matches 9 bases. The end of the DNA is better explained by TRBJ2-5, so the J call may be wrong. This CDR3 region has 14 residues. Germline CDR1 reads SNHLY; CDR2 reads FYNNEI. Here the CDR3 reads CASRVTGGGETQYF. The CDR3 DNA sequence: TGTGCCAGCAGGGTGACAGGGGGAGGGGAGACCCAGTACTTC.

This clonotype was counted a few times. V gene TRBV7-8 combines with J gene TRBJ2-3; 13 bases are a match to TRBD2. With 3 bases clipped from V and 4 bases from J, the junction kept 7 bases outside the gene matches. Germline V CDR1 and CDR2: SGHVS, FQNEAQ. The CDR3 consists of 17 residues. In DNA form, the CDR3 reads TGTGCCAGCAGCTTTTCCGGGACTAGCGGGACAGCAGATACGCAGTATTTT. This encodes CASSFSGTSGTADTQYF.

This clonotype was counted a few times. The chain has TRBV5-6 and TRBJ2-3; no firm D call. The V and J ends lost 0 bases and 1 base respectively, with 9 bases between them. The CDR3 consists of 15 residues. Germline lookup yields CDR1 SGHDT and CDR2 YYEEEE. The CDR3 DNA sequence: TGTGCCAGCAGCTTGGTAGGTGGGGGCACAGATACGCAGTATTTT. Translation gives CASSLVGGGTDTQYF.

The table lists this clonotype with a few counts. V and J are TRBV27 and TRBJ2-7, with TRBD2 matching over 7 bases. J gave up 1 base and V 2 bases, and 5 bases lay outside the gene matches. In germline, CDR1 is MNHEY, CDR2 SMNVEV (reference sequence). The CDR3 has 15 amino acids. The CDR3 DNA reads as TGTGCCAGCAGTTTAGGGCTAGCGGAGTCCTACGAGCAGTACTTC. As protein: CASSLGLAESYEQYF.

This chain joins TRBV18 and TRBJ1-2; 9 bases match TRBD1. J was trimmed by 10 bases and V by 5 bases; bases with no gene match: 5. Germline V CDR1 and CDR2: KGHSH, LQKENI. There are 12 residues in the CDR3. The CDR3: CASSADRGDYTF. The CDR3, as DNA: TGTGCCAGCTCAGCGGACAGGGGAGACTACACCTTC. Looking up the rest from reference TRBV18 and TRBJ1-2 gives the full variable domain: NAGVMQNPRHLVRRRGQEARLRCSPMKGHSHVYWYRQLPEEGLKFMVYLQKENIIDESGMPKERFSAEFPKEGPSILRIQQVVRGDSAAYFCASSADRGDYTFGSGTRLTVV.

This CDR3 reads CSAQGQGAFPREGRLLDTQYF. CDR3 DNA: TGCAGTGCTCAGGGACAGGGAGCTTTTCCGCGGGAGGGGCGGTTATTGGATACGCAGTATTTT. V and J are TRBV20-1 and TRBJ2-3; the D call may be TRBD1 or TRBD2 (9 bases each). This CDR3 comprises 21 residues. CDR1 and CDR2 from the germline V gene are DFQATT and SNEGSKA (reference sequence). Deletions cut 5 bases from V and 6 bases from J, with 39 bases between.

The J gene is TRBJ2-1, the V gene TRBV20-1, with D possibly TRBD2 on 6 matching bases. Germline V CDR1 and CDR2: DFQATT, SNEGSKA (reference sequence). This CDR3 comprises 16 residues. V lost 0 bases and J 1 base, leaving 13 bases between the germline ends. In nucleotides, the CDR3 is TGCAGTGCTAGAGATACATGGAGCGGGTCCTACAATGAGCAGTTCTTC. It specifies CSARDTWSGSYNEQFF.